The 2 T cell receptor beta chains given below trace back to one sample, sequenced in a study of cytomegalovirus exposure and HLA in healthy donors. PCR used 60 Vbeta primers and 13 Jbeta primers. Profiling relied on immunoSEQ multiplex PCR, and the TCRdb table lists in-frame clones only, not all of them. The sample lists 100,000 or so clones, roughly 80% seen once, with around a tenth in the top ten. Input material: PBMCs. The receptors shown here come from a man under 40 in good health and CMV-seropositive.

This clone was observed a few times. The V gene is TRBV5-6, the J gene TRBJ2-7; D may be TRBD2 (6 bases). V shed 0 bases and J shed 4 bases, with 11 bases lying between them. Germline CDR1 and CDR2: SGHDT and YYEEEE. The CDR3 is made up of 14 amino acids. CDR3 residues: CASSLGGDGYEQYF. The DNA of the CDR3 is TGTGCCAGCAGCTTGGGGGGGGACGGGTACGAGCAGTACTTC.

In its sample, this clone was seen once. The chain uses TRBV5-6 and TRBJ2-3, with 10 bases identical to TRBD1. With V trimmed by 5 bases and J by 4 bases, 4 bases remained unmatched. The CDR3 is 14 residues long. CDR1 is SGHDT, CDR2 YYEEEE, per germline. CDR3 nucleotide sequence: TGTGCCAGCAGTTCGGGGACAGGGGCAGATACGCAGTATTTT. Protein: CASSSGTGADTQYF.